Below are 12 T cell receptor beta chains sequenced from a single sample in a study of shared clonotypes between healthy human individuals. Using immunoSEQ multiplex PCR, the repertoire was profiled, and TCRdb retains in-frame clones only, with some absent. The data hold some 200,000 clones, with 85% to 95% observed a single time. Sample: naive CD4+ T cells sorted from blood. The subset is: CD45RA+ positively selected. The receptor set was obtained from a woman between 25 and 40 years old in good health.

This rearrangement joins TRBV28 to TRBJ2-7, with 14 nucleotides matching TRBD2. Trimming removed 5 bases from V and 3 bases from J; junction bases left unmatched: 15. Germline values: CDR1 MDHEN, CDR2 SYDVKM. There are 19 residues in the CDR3. The CDR3: CASSPKRGRTSGRNYEQYF. Written as DNA, the CDR3 is TGTGCCAGCAGTCCCAAAAGGGGGCGGACTAGCGGGAGGAACTACGAGCAGTACTTC.

V and J are TRBV18 and TRBJ2-7; D possibly corresponds to TRBD1 (6 bases). V was shortened by 5 bases and J by 1 base, with 9 bases between the two germline ends. The CDR3 is 13 amino acids. Germline-derived CDR1 and CDR2 are KGHSH and LQKENI. CDR3 in DNA: TGTGCCAGCTCATCGGACAGTTCCTACGAGCAGTACTTC. Its protein product is CASSSDSSYEQYF.

The V gene is TRBV6-1, the J gene TRBJ2-7; 8 nucleotides agree with TRBD1. The germline V gene encodes CDR1 MNHNS and CDR2 SASEGT. The ends lost 6 bases at V and 7 bases at J; junction bases unmatched: 8. The CDR3 consists of 13 residues. This CDR3 reads CASRLQGGGEQYF. The CDR3, as DNA: TGTGCCAGCAGACTACAGGGGGGTGGGGAGCAGTACTTC.

This chain joins TRBV9 and TRBJ2-4; 9 bases are a match to TRBD2. In germline, CDR1 is SGDLS, CDR2 YYNGEE. This CDR3 has 16 residues. V dropped 4 bases and J dropped 6; count of bases not matched to a gene: 11. For the CDR3, the DNA is TGTGCCAGCAGCCCCAGGGTAGCGGGAGCGGGAAACATTCAGTACTTC. This codes for CASSPRVAGAGNIQYF.

J is TRBJ1-5 and V is TRBV19, with 10 bases matching TRBD1. The CDR3 sequence is 16 residues long. Unmatched junction bases numbered 4, after V lost 4 bases and J lost 1 base. Germline assignment: CDR1 LNHDA and CDR2 SQIVND (reference sequence). This CDR3 is CASSRQGAVSNQPQHF. The CDR3 DNA sequence: TGTGCCAGTAGTAGACAGGGGGCTGTGAGCAATCAGCCCCAGCATTTT.

The rearrangement links TRBV5-1 to TRBJ2-7, with TRBD2 identical over 8 bases. In germline, CDR1 is SGHRS, CDR2 YFSETQ. The CDR3 has 15 amino acids. V shed 1 base and J 2 bases; nucleotides not matched to a gene: 5. The CDR3: CASSLQPAGAYEQYF. As DNA, the CDR3 is TGCGCCAGCAGCTTGCAGCCAGCGGGAGCCTACGAGCAGTACTTC.

CDR3 sequence reads: CASSVTGGYEQYF. The CDR3 nucleotides read TGTGCCAGCTCAGTGACAGGGGGATACGAGCAGTACTTC. The chain employs TRBV18 and TRBJ2-5; 9 bases fit TRBD1. The J call may be mistaken, given a closer DNA end match to TRBJ2-7. Germline V lookup: CDR1 KGHSH, CDR2 LQKENI. The CDR3 spans 13 residues.

The chain recombines TRBV7-8 with TRBJ1-2, with 8 bases fitting TRBD1. The CDR3 covers 13 residues. V gave up 5 bases and J gave up 6 bases; unmatched junction bases: 5. Germline V gene sequence: CDR1 SGHVS, CDR2 FQNEAQ. This CDR3 is CASSQGQVDGYTF. The CDR3 DNA sequence: TGTGCCAGCAGCCAGGGACAGGTCGATGGCTACACCTTC. The full variable domain, its missing parts supplied by reference TRBV7-8 and TRBJ1-2, is GAGVSQSPRYKVAKRGQDVALRCDPISGHVSLFWYQQALGQGPEFLTYFQNEAQLDKSGLPSDRFFAERPEGSVSTLKIQRTQQEDSAVYLCASSQGQVDGYTFGSGTRLTVV.

The chain combines TRBV11-2 with TRBJ1-2; 10 bases match TRBD1. The germline CDR1 and CDR2 sequences are SGHAT and FQNNGV. Losses at the gene ends were 5 bases for V and 4 bases for J; bases not matched to a gene: 13. CDR3 size: 17 residues. CDR3 in DNA: TGTGCCAGCAGCGGCAGACAGGGGGCTTCAATGGGCTATGGCTACACCTTC. Translation: CASSGRQGASMGYGYTF.

V is TRBV28 and J is TRBJ2-5; D unclear. CDR1 MDHEN and CDR2 SYDVKM come from the germline V gene. Trimming shortened V by 3 bases and J by 3 bases, and 8 bases separated the two germline ends. The CDR3 spans 13 residues. CDR3 nucleotides: TGTGCCAGCAGTTTCTTGCCCGAAGAGACCCAGTACTTC. Translated: CASSFLPEETQYF.

The V and J genes are TRBV28 and TRBJ1-5; D perhaps matches TRBD1 (6 bases). Germline CDR1 MDHEN, CDR2 SYDVKM. Deletions cut 4 bases from V and 7 bases from J, with 17 bases between. The CDR3 contains 15 residues. CDR3 amino acids: CASSSAPTGMQPQHF. The CDR3 bases are TGTGCCAGCAGTTCTGCACCTACAGGGATGCAGCCCCAGCATTTT.

The CDR3 loop reads CASSQSPYSYEQYF. Written as DNA, the CDR3 is TGTGCCAGCAGCCAGTCACCGTACTCCTACGAGCAGTACTTC. The chain couples TRBV28 to TRBJ2-5; D uncertain. With the DNA end fitting TRBJ2-7 better, the J assignment may be wrong. Germline V CDR1 and CDR2: MDHEN, SYDVKM. The CDR3 runs to 14 residues.